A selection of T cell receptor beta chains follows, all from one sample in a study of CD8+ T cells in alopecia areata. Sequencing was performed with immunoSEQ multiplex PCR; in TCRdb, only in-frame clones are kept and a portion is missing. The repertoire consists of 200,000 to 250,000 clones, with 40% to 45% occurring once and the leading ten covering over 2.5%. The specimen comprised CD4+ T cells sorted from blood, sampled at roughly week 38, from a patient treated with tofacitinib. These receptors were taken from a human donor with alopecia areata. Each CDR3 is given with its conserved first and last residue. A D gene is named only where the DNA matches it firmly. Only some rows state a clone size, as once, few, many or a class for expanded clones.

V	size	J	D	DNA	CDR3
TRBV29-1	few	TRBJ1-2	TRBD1	TGCAGCGTCGGGGGTCGGACAGGGCGATATGGCTACACCTTC	CSVGGRTGRYGYTF
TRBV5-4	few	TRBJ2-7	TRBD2	TGTGCCAGCAGCTTGGCCGGGACTAGCCCTCAGTACTTC	CASSLAGTSPQYF
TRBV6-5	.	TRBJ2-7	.	TGTGCCAGCATCGGGACATCGCCCTCCTACGAGCAGTACTTC	CASIGTSPSYEQYF
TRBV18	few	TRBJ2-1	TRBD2	TGTGCCAGCTCACCTCCACTAGCGGGGGGATACAATGAGCAGTTCTTC	CASSPPLAGGYNEQFF
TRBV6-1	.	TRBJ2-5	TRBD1	TGTGCCAGCAGTGTCCGGGACAGGGAGACCCAGTACTTC	CASSVRDRETQYF
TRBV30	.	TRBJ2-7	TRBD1	TGTGCCTGGAGTGACGGACAGGGCTACGAGCAGTACTTC	CAWSDGQGYEQYF
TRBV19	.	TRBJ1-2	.	TGTGCCAGTAGGAAAGGGAGCACCTTC	CASRKGSTF
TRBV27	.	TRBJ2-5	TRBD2	TGTGCCAGCAGGGAGGGCAACCTAGCGGGCAGATCCCCAGAGACCCAGTACTTC	CASREGNLAGRSPETQYF
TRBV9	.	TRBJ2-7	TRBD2	TGTGCCAGCAGCCCGGGGACTAGCGGACCCGTCTACGAGCAGTACTTC	CASSPGTSGPVYEQYF
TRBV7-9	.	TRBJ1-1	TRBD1	TGTGCCAGCAGCGAATCCAGGGGGCAGGCTTTCTTT	CASSESRGQAFF
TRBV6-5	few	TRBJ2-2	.	TGTGCCAGCAGTGTTGACTTAGGGGTGACCGGGGAGCTGTTTTTT	CASSVDLGVTGELFF
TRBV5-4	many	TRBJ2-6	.	TGTGCCAGCACCTCCTCATCGACCTCTGGGGCCAACGTCCTGACTTTC	CASTSSSTSGANVLTF
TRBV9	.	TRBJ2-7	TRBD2	TGTGCCAGCAGCAGGGGGAGTGGACTAGCTCCCGAGCAGTACTTC	CASSRGSGLAPEQYF
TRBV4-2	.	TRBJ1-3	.	TGTGCCAGCAGCCAAGATGGCCAGGCTGCTGGAAACACCATATATTTT	CASSQDGQAAGNTIYF
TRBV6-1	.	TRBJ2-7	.	TGTGCCAGCAGTTTCGCGGGACAAAGGCAGTACTTC	CASSFAGQRQYF
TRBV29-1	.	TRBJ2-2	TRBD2	TGCAGCGTTCCAGGACTAGCGGGAACGAACACCGGGGAGCTGTTTTTT	CSVPGLAGTNTGELFF
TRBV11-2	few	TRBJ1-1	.	TGTGCCAGCAGCTTCGCCAAAAATGGGGACACTGAAGCTTTCTTT	CASSFAKNGDTEAFF
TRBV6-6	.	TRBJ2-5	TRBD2	TGTGCCACACTAGGACTAGCGGGAGGCGTCCCGGACTTC	CATLGLAGGVPDF
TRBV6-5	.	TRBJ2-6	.	TGTGCCAGCAGCCTACAGCTTACTGGGGCCAACGTCCTGACTTTC	CASSLQLTGANVLTF
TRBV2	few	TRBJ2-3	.	TGTGCCAGCAGTTGGGACCCAGATACGCAGTATTTT	CASSWDPDTQYF
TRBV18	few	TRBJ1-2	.	TGTGCCAGCTCACCACCGACAGACTCTAACTATGGCTACACCTTC	CASSPPTDSNYGYTF
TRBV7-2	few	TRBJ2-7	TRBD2	TGTGCCAGCACCAGGACTAGCGGGAGTTACGAGCAGTACTTC	CASTRTSGSYEQYF
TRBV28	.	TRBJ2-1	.	TGTGCCAGCAGTAGGAGCAGCGGCTCCTACAATGAGCAGTTCTTC	CASSRSSGSYNEQFF
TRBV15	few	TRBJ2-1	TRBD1	TGTGCCACCAGCAGAGATTATACAGGGGTACGGGGAAATGAGCAGTTCTTC	CATSRDYTGVRGNEQFF
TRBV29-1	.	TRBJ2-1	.	TGCAGCGTTGGGTGGGGACTCCCCGGCTACAATGAGCAGTTCTTC	CSVGWGLPGYNEQFF
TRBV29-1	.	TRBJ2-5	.	TGCAGCGTTGTCACCACGCGGGTTACAAGGTCGGAGACCCAGTACTTC	CSVVTTRVTRSETQYF
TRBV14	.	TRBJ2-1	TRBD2	TGTGCCAGCAGCCAAGCGGGAGGCAAAATGTGGCAGTTCTTC	CASSQAGGKMWQFF
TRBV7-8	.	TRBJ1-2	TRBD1	TGTGCCAGCAGCTCTTCGGACAGGACTGGCTACACCTTC	CASSSSDRTGYTF
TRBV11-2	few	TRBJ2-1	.	TGTGCCAGCAGCTTAGGGGTAGGGCTCTACAATGAGCAGTTCTTC	CASSLGVGLYNEQFF
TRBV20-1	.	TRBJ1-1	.	TGCAGTGCATCATGGGAAGCTTTCTTT	CSASWEAFF
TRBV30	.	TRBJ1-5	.	TGTGCCTGGAGTGCGGGGAAGGATCAGCCCCAGCATTTT	CAWSAGKDQPQHF
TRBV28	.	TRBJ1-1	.	TGTGCCAGCAGTTCCCTTCACCCGGGGGACACTGAAGCTTTCTTT	CASSSLHPGDTEAFF
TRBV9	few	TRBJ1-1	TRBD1	TGTGCCAGCAGCGCCTCGGTCGCCCAGGGGGCTGAAGCTTTCTTT	CASSASVAQGAEAFF
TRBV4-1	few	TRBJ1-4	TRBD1	TGCGCCAGCAGCGGGATTATAGACAGGGGTGAAAAACTGTTTTTT	CASSGIIDRGEKLFF
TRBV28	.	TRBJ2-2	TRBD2	TGTGCCAGCAGCCCCTTTTTCGGACTAGCGGGCACCGGGGAGCTGTTTTTT	CASSPFFGLAGTGELFF
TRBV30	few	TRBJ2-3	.	TGTGCCTGGAGGTACGGGGGAGCCACAGATACGCAGTATTTT	CAWRYGGATDTQYF
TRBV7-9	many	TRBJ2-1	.	TGTGCCAGCAGCCCGAGTTCCTACAATGAGCAGTTCTTC	CASSPSSYNEQFF
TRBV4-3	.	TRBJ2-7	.	TGCGCCAGCAGCCAAGATCTGGTCTACGAGCAGTACTTC	CASSQDLVYEQYF
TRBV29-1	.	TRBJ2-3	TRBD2	TGCAGCGTTGATGAACTAGCGGGCAGCACAGATACGCAGTATTTT	CSVDELAGSTDTQYF
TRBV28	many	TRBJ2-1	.	TGTGCCAGCAGCAAGGACACCAATGAGCAGTTCTTC	CASSKDTNEQFF
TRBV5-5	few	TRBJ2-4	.	TGTGCCAGCAGCTTGGGAGCAGCCCAAAAAAACATTCAGTACTTC	CASSLGAAQKNIQYF
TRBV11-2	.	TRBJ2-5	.	TGTGCCAGCAGCCCCACCCGAGAGACCCAGTACTTC	CASSPTRETQYF
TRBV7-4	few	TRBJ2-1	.	TGTGCCAGCAGCTTGCATGAGGGCGTCTATTGCAATGAGCAGTTCTTC	CASSLHEGVYCNEQFF
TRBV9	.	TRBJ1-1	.	TGTGCCAGCAGCGTACGGGGGAGCAGTGAAGCTTTCTTT	CASSVRGSSEAFF
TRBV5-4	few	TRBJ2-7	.	TGTGCCAGCAGCGGGCTCTTCGGGCCAACCTACGAGCAGTACTTC	CASSGLFGPTYEQYF
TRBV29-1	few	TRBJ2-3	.	TGCAGCGTCGACGTCAGGGATACGCAGTATTTT	CSVDVRDTQYF
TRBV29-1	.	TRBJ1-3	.	TGCAGCGGAACCACGGGTCGCGAAGGGACCATATATTTT	CSGTTGREGTIYF
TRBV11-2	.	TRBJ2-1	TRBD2	TGTGCCAGCAGCCTAGCGGGAGCCTACAATGAGCAGTTCTTC	CASSLAGAYNEQFF
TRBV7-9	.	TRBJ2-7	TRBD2	TGTGCCAGCAGCACCATGACTAGCGGTTTCTCCTACGAGCAGTACTTC	CASSTMTSGFSYEQYF
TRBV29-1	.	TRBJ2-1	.	TGCAGCGTTCCCGGGGACCTTGAGCAGTTCTTC	CSVPGDLEQFF
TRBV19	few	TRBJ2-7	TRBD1	TGTGCCAGTAGTATTGAGAGTGGGGACAGACCCTACGAGCAGTACTTC	CASSIESGDRPYEQYF
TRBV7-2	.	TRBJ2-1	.	TGTGCCAGCAGCCCCTCTAGCCTGATATACAATGAGCAGTTCTTC	CASSPSSLIYNEQFF
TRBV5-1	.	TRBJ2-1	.	TGCGCCAGCAGCTTGAGGCCGAGTGATTCCTACAATGAGCAGTTCTTC	CASSLRPSDSYNEQFF
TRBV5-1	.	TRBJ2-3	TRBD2	TGCGCCAGCATAACGGGACTAGCGGGAGCGTCAGATACGCAGTATTTT	CASITGLAGASDTQYF
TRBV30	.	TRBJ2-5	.	TGTGCCTGGTCCAGTGGGGGGGAGACCCAGTACTTC	CAWSSGGETQYF
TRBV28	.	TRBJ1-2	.	TGTGCCAGCAGTTTAGGAAACTATGGCTACACCTTC	CASSLGNYGYTF
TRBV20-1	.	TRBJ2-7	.	TGCAGTGCTCAAGTAGGGTGGGAGCAGTACTTC	CSAQVGWEQYF
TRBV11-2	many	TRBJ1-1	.	TGTGCCAGCAGCTCATACAAGGCTGAAGCTTTCTTT	CASSSYKAEAFF
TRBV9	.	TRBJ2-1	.	TGTGCCAGCAGCGCCCTCGGGAGCATCGGTGAGCAGTTCTTC	CASSALGSIGEQFF